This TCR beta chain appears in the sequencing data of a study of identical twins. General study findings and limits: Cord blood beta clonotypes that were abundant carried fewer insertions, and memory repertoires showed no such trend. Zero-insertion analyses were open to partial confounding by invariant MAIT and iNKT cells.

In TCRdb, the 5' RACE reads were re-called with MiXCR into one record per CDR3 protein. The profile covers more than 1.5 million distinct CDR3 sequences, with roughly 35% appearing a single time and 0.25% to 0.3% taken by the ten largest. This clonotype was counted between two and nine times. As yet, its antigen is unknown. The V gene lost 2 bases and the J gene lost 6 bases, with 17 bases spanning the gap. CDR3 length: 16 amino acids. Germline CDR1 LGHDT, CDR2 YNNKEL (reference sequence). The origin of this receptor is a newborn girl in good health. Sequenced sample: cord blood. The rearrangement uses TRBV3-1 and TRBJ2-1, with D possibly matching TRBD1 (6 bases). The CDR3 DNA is TGTGCCAGCAGCCAATACAGAGGGGAACAGGGCAATGAGCAGTTCTTC. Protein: CASSQYRGEQGNEQFF.